This TCR beta chain was profiled in a study of human thymus T cells. Profiling relied on immunoSEQ multiplex PCR, and the TCRdb table lists in-frame clones only, not all of them. The sample has tens of thousands of clones; around 94% are singletons. CDR3 length equals 15 residues. Trimming cost V 2 bases and J 0 bases; bases outside gene matches: 3. Germline V gene sequence: CDR1 MNHEY, CDR2 SVGAGI. The rearrangement links TRBV6-5 to TRBJ2-7, with 8 bases lining up with TRBD1. The material sequenced was blood. The receptor was isolated from a boy less than two years old with a congenital heart defect but otherwise immunologically healthy. The CDR3 coding sequence is TGTGCCAGCAGTTACGGACAGGGAAGCTCCTACGAGCAGTACTTC. Translation: CASSYGQGSSYEQYF.